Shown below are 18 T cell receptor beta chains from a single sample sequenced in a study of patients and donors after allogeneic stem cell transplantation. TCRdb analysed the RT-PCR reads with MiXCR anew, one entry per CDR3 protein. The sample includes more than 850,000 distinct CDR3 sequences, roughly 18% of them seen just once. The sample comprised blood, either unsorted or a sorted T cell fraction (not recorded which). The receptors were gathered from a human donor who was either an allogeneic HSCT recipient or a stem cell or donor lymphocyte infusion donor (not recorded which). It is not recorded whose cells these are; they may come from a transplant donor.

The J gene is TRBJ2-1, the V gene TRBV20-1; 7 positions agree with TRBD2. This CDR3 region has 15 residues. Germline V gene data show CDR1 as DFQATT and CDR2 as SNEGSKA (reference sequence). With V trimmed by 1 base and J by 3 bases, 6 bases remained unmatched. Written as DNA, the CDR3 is TGCAGTGCTAGAGTCCCAGGGACTAACTACAATGAGCAGTTCTTC. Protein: CSARVPGTNYNEQFF.

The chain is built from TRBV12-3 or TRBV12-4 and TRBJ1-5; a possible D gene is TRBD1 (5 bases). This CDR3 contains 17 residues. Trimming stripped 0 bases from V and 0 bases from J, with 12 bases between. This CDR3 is CASSLALVRVSNQPQHF. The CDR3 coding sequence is TGTGCCAGCAGTTTAGCGCTAGTCAGGGTTAGCAATCAGCCCCAGCATTTT.

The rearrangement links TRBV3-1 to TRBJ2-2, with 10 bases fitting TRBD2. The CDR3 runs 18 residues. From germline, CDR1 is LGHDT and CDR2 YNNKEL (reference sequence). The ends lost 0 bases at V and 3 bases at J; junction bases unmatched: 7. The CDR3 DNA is TGTGCCAGCAGCCAAGATCCACCTAGCGGGGGCGACACCGGGGAGCTGTTTTTT. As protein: CASSQDPPSGGDTGELFF.

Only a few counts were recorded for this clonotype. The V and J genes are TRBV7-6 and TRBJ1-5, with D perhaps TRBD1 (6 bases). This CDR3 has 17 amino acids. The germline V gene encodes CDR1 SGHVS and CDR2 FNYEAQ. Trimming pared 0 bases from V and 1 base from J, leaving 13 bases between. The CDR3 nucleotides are TGTGCCAGCAGCTTAGCGTTACAGGGAAGGAGCAATCAGCCCCAGCATTTT. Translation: CASSLALQGRSNQPQHF.

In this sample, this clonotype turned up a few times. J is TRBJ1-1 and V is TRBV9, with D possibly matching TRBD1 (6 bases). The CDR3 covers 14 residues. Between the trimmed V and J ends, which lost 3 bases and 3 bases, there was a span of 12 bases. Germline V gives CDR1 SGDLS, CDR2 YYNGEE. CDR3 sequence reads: CASSGGGGDTEAFF. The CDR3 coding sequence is TGTGCCAGCAGCGGGGGAGGGGGAGACACTGAAGCTTTCTTT.

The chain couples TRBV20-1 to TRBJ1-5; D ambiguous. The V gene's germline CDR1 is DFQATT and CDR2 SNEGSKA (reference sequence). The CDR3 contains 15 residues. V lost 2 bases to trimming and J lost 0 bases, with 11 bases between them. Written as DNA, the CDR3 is TGCAGTGCTAGAAACAGACCCTATAGCAATCAGCCCCAGCATTTT. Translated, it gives CSARNRPYSNQPQHF.

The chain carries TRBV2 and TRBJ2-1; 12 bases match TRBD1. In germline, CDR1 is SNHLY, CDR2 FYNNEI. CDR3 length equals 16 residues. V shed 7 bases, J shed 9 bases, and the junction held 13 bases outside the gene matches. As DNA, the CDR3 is TGTGCCAGCACCGGGACAGGGGGCAGTGCGCGGGGTGAGCAGTTCTTC. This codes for CASTGTGGSARGEQFF.

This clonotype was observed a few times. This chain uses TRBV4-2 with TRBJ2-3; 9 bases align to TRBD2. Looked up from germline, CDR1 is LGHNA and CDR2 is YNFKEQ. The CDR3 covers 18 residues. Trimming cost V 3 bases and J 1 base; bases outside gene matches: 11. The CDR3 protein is CASSHLLRTSAGTDTQYF. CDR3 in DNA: TGTGCCAGCAGCCACTTACTTCGGACTAGCGCGGGCACAGATACGCAGTATTTT.

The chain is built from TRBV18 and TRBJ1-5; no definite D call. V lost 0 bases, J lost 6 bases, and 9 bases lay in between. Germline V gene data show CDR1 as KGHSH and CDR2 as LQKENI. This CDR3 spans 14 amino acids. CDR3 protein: CASSPPGMAQPQHF. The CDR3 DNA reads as TGTGCCAGCTCACCACCGGGGATGGCTCAGCCCCAGCATTTT.

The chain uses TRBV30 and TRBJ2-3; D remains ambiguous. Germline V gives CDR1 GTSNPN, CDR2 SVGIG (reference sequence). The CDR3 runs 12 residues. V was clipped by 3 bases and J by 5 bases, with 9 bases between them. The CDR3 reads CAWRNSLDTQYF. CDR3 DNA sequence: TGTGCCTGGAGGAACTCATTAGATACGCAGTATTTT.

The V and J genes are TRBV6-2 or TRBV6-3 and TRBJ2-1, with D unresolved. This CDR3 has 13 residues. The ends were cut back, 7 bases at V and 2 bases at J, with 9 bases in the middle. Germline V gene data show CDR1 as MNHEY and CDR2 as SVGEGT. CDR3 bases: TGTGCCAGCAATATCTACCCCTACAATGAGCAGTTCTTC. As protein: CASNIYPYNEQFF.

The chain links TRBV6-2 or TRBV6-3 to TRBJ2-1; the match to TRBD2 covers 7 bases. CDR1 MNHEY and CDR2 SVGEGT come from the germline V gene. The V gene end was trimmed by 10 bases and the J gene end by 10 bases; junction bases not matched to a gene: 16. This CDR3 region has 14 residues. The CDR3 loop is CATSSSGVIMEQFF. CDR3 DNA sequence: TGTGCCACCTCGTCTAGCGGTGTTATCATGGAGCAGTTCTTC.

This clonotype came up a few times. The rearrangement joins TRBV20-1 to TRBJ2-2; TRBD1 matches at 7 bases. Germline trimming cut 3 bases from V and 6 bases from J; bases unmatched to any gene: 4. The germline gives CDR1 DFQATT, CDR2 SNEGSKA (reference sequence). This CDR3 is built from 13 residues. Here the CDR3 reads CSASSQGAGELFF. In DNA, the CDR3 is TGCAGTGCTAGTAGCCAGGGGGCCGGGGAGCTGTTTTTT.

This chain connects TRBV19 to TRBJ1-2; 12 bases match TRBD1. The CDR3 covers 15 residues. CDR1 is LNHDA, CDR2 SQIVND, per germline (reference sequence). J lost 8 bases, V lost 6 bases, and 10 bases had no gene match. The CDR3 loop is CASSHGRDRGLGYTF. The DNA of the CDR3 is TGTGCCAGTAGCCATGGGCGGGACAGGGGGCTCGGCTACACCTTC.

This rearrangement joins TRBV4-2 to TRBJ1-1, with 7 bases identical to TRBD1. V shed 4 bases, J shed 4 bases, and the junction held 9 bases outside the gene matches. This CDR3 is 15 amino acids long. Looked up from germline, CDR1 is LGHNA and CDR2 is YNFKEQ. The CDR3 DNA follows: TGTGCCAGCAGCCGCGTAGGGGGCCTAGGCACTGAAGCTTTCTTT. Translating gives CASSRVGGLGTEAFF.

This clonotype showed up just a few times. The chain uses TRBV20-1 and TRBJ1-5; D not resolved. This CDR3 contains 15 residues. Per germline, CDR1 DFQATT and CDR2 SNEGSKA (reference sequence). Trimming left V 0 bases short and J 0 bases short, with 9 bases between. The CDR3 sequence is CSARDLTSSNQPQHF. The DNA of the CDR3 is TGCAGTGCTAGAGATCTAACGAGTAGCAATCAGCCCCAGCATTTT.

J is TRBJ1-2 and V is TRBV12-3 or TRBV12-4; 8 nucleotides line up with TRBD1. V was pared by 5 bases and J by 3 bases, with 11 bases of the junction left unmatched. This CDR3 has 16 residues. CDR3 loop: CASSGRTGGRDYGYTF. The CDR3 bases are TGTGCCAGCAGTGGCCGTACAGGGGGAAGGGACTATGGCTACACCTTC.

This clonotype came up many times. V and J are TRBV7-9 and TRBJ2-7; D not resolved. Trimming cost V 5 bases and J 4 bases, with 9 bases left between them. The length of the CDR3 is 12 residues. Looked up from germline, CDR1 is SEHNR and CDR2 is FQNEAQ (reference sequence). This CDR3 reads CASSKEYYEQYF. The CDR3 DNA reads TGTGCCAGCAGCAAGGAGTATTACGAGCAGTACTTC. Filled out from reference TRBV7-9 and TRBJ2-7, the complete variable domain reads DTGVSQNPRHKITKRGQNVTFRCDPISEHNRLYWYRQTLGQGPEFLTYFQNEAQLEKSRLLSDRFSAERPKGSFSTLEIQRTEQGDSAMYLCASSKEYYEQYFGPGTRLTVT.